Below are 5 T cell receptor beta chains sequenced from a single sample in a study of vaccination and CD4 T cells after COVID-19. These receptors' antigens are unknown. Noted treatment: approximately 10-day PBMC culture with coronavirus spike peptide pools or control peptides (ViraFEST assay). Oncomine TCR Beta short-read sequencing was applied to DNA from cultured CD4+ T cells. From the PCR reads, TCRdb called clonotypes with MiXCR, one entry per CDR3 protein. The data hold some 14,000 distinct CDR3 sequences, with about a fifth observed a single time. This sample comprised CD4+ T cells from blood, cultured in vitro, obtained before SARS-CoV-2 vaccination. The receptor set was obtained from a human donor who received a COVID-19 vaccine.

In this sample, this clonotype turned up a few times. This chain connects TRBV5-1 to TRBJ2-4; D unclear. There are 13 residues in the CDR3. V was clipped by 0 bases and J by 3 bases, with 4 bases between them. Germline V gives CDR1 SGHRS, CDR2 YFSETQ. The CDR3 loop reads CASSLDDKNIQYF. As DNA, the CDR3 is TGCGCCAGCAGCTTGGATGACAAAAACATTCAGTACTTC.

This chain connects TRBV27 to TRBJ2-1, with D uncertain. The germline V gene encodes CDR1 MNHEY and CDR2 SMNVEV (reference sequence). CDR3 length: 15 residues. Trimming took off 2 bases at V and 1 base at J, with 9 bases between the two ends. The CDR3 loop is CASSLKKESYNEQFF. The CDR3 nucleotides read TGTGCCAGCAGTTTAAAAAAGGAATCCTACAATGAGCAGTTCTTC.

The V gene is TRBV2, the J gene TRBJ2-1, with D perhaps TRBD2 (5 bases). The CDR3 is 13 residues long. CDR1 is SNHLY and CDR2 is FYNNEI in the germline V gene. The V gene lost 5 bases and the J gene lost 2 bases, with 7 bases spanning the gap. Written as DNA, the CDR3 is TGTGCCAGCAGTTCGGGAACCTACAATGAGCAGTTCTTC. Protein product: CASSSGTYNEQFF.

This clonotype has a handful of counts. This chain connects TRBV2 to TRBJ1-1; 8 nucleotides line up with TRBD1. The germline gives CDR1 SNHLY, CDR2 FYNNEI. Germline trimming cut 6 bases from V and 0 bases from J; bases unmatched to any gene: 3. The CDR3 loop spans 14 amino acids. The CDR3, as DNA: TGTGCCAGCAGAGGACAGGGACTGAACACTGAAGCTTTCTTT. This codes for CASRGQGLNTEAFF.

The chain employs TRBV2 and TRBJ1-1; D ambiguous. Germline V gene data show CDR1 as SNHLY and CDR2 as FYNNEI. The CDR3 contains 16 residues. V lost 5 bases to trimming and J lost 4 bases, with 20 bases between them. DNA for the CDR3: TGTGCCAGCAGTTCGAAGACGGGTCCCTGGGGCACTGAAGCTTTCTTT. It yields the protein CASSSKTGPWGTEAFF.